This T cell receptor beta chain was sequenced for a study of blood T cells in healthy people across ages. Sample-barcoded 5' priming and a J-beta primer mix drove a second PCR of roughly 7 to 11 cycles. From each sample, at least 2.5 million paired-end reads containing CDR3 were obtained. TCRdb re-derived calls from the 5' RACE reads in MiXCR, one entry per CDR3 protein. The repertoire holds about 1.7 million distinct CDR3 sequences, with over 25% as singletons. This clonotype came up once. The antigen remains undetermined. General study results and limits: Comparison with aged donors showed that long-lived donors had more naive CD4+ cells and higher diversity. Expanded clonotype changes were possibly confounded by unknown donor CMV status.

V gave up 4 bases and J gave up 5 bases, with 14 bases separating them. Per the germline V gene, CDR1 is SQVTM and CDR2 is ANQGSEA. The CDR3 runs to 13 residues. The sequence was obtained from a woman in her twenties or thirties in good health. This rearrangement joins TRBV29-1 to TRBJ1-1; no reliable D call. Sequencing was done on a sample of blood. The CDR3 DNA follows: TGCAGCGTTGGACTTTTTGCAGGAACTGAAGCTTTCTTT. This codes for CSVGLFAGTEAFF. Full variable domain (outside the CDR3, taken from reference TRBV29-1 and TRBJ1-1): SAVISQKPSRDICQRGTSLTIQCQVDSQVTMMFWYRQQPGQSLTLIATANQGSEATYESGFVIDKFPISRPNLTFSTLTVSNMSPEDSSIYLCSVGLFAGTEAFFGQGTRLTVV.